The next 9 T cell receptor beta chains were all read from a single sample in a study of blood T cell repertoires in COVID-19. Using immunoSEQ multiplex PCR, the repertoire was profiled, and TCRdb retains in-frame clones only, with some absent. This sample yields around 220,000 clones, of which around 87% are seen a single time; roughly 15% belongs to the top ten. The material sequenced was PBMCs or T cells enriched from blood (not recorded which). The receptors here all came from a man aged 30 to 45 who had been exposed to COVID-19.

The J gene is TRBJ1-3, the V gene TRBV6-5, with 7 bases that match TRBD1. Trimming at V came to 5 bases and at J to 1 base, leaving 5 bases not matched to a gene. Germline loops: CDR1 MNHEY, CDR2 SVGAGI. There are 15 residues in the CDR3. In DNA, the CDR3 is TGTGCCAGCAGTACAGGGGCGTCTTCTGGAAACACCATATATTTT. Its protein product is CASSTGASSGNTIYF.

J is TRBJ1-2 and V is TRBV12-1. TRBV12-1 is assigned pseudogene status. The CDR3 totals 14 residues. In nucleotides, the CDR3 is TGTGCCAGCAGACCTTGGGGGGGACTCCTGGGCTACACCTTC. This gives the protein CASRPWGGLLGYTF.

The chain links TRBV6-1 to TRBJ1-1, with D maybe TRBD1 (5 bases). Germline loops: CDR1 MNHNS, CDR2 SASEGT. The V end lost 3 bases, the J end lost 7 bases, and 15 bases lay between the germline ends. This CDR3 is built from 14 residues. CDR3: CASSEAGRGVEAFF. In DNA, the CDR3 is TGTGCCAGCAGTGAGGCGGGGAGGGGAGTTGAAGCTTTCTTT.

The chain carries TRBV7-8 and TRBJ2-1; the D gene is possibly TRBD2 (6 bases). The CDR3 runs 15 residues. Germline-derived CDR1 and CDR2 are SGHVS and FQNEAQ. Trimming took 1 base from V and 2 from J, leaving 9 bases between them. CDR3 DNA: TGTGCCAGCAGCTTAGAACTAGCAACCTACAATGAGCAGTTCTTC. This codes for CASSLELATYNEQFF.

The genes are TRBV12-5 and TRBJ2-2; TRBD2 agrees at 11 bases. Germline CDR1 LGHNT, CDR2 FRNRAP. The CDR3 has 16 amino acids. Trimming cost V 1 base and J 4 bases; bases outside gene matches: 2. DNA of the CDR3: TGTGCTAGTGGTTTGGGCCTAGCGGGGGGCACCGGGGAGCTGTTTTTT. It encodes CASGLGLAGGTGELFF.

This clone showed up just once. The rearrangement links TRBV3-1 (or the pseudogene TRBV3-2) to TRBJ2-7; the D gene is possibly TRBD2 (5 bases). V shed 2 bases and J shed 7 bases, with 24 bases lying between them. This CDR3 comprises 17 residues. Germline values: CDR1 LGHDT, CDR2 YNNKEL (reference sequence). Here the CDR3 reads CASSQSLSRGPLWEQYF. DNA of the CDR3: TGTGCCAGCAGCCAATCCCTATCCCGGGGTCCCCTCTGGGAGCAGTACTTC.

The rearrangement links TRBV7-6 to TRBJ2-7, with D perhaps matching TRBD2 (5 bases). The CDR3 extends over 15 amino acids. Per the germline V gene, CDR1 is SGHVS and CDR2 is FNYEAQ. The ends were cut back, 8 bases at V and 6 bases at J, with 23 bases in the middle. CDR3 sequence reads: CASSLGPQRVSEQYF. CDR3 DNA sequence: TGTGCCAGCTCCCTGGGCCCCCAGAGGGTCTCCGAGCAGTACTTC.

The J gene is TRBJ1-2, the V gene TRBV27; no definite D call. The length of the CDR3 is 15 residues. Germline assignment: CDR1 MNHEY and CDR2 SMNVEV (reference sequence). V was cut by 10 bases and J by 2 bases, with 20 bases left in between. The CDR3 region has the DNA TGTGCCAATCCATACTCCGGGGAGGGAAACTATGGCTACACCTTC. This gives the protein CANPYSGEGNYGYTF.

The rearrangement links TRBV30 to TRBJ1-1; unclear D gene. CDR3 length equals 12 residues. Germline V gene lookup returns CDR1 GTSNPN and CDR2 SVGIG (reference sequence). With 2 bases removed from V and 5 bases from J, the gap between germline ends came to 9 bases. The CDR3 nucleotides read TGTGCCTGGAGTCCTGGAGAGACTGAAGCTTTCTTT. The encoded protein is CAWSPGETEAFF.